This record covers a single T cell receptor (beta chain). These data belong to a study of blood T cell repertoires in COVID-19. The protocol was immunoSEQ multiplex PCR, while the TCRdb copy is restricted to in-frame clones and leaves out a portion. The table has 65,000 to 75,000 clones, about 90% seen once. Sequences were obtained from peripheral blood. This receptor was obtained from a man aged 50 or older with active COVID-19.

CDR3 coding DNA: TGTGCCAGCAGTTTAGGGCGATTGAACACTGAAGCTTTCTTT. It specifies CASSLGRLNTEAFF. V is TRBV28 and J is TRBJ1-1; D gene uncertain. CDR1 is MDHEN and CDR2 is SYDVKM in the germline V gene. Between the trimmed V and J ends, which lost 2 bases and 0 bases, there was a span of 7 bases. The CDR3 extends over 14 amino acids. The full variable domain, with the rest looked up from reference TRBV28 and TRBJ1-1, is DVKVTQSSRYLVKRTGEKVFLECVQDMDHENMFWYRQDPGLGLRLIYFSYDVKMKEKGDIPEGYSVSREKKERFSLILESASTNQTSMYLCASSLGRLNTEAFFGQGTRLTVV.